This entry lists 25 T cell receptor beta chains sequenced from one sample in a study of blood T cell repertoires in COVID-19. Sequencing was performed with immunoSEQ multiplex PCR; in TCRdb, only in-frame clones are kept and a portion is missing. Of about 200,000 clones in the sample, 75% to 85% were seen once. The sequenced material came from peripheral blood. The receptor set was obtained from a woman in her 40s with COVID-19, enrolled during active disease.

The chain is built from TRBV5-4 and TRBJ1-1; D is unresolved. Trimming shortened V by 0 bases and J by 5 bases, and 11 bases separated the two germline ends. The CDR3 covers 14 residues. The germline gives CDR1 SGHNT, CDR2 YYREEE (reference sequence). The CDR3 region is CASSLGQRLTEAFF. DNA of the CDR3: TGTGCCAGCAGCTTGGGTCAGCGGCTAACTGAAGCTTTCTTT.

The CDR3 protein is CALSRDSNEQFF. As DNA, the CDR3 is TGTGCCTTGTCCCGGGACTCCAATGAGCAGTTCTTC. The rearrangement joins TRBV6-5 to TRBJ2-1, with D possibly matching TRBD2 (6 bases). This CDR3 comprises 12 residues. V lost 11 bases to trimming and J lost 6 bases, with 14 bases between them. Germline V CDR1 and CDR2: MNHEY, SVGAGI.

The chain links TRBV12-3 or TRBV12-4 to TRBJ2-3; a weak D match, TRBD1 (5 bases). V lost 11 bases to trimming and J lost 0 bases, with 9 bases between them. This CDR3 is built from 12 residues. CDR3 DNA: TGTGCCTCCAGGGTTAGCACAGATACGCAGTATTTT. This encodes CASRVSTDTQYF.

This sequence joins TRBV7-2 and TRBJ1-1; perhaps TRBD1 as D (6 bases). Deletions cut 8 bases from V and 14 bases from J, with 24 bases between. CDR3 size: 13 residues. In germline, CDR1 is SGHTA, CDR2 FQGNSA. This chain's CDR3 is CASLKQGTYMMFF. The DNA for the CDR3 is TGTGCCAGCCTCAAACAGGGAACCTATATGATGTTCTTT.

The sample holds a few counts of this clone. The chain uses TRBV25-1 and TRBJ1-2; 7 bases line up with TRBD1. V shed 4 bases and J 8 bases; nucleotides not matched to a gene: 13. The CDR3 runs 15 residues. Germline V gives CDR1 MGHDK, CDR2 SYGVNS. The CDR3 region is CASSGSSRTGDGYTF. The CDR3 region has the DNA TGTGCCAGCAGTGGCTCCTCCCGCACAGGGGACGGCTACACCTTC.

The chain couples TRBV5-1 to TRBJ2-7, with D possibly being TRBD1 (6 bases). CDR3 length: 13 amino acids. Trimming cost V 3 bases and J 3 bases, with 10 bases left between them. The V gene's germline CDR1 is SGHRS and CDR2 YFSETQ. For the CDR3, the DNA is TGCGCCAGCAGCTCGGACAGCCTCTACGAGCAGTACTTC. Protein product: CASSSDSLYEQYF. The full variable domain, rest sourced from reference TRBV5-1 and TRBJ2-7, is KAGVTQTPRYLIKTRGQQVTLSCSPISGHRSVSWYQQTPGQGLQFLFEYFSETQRNKGNFPGRFSGRQFSNSRSEMNVSTLELGDSALYLCASSSDSLYEQYFGPGTRLTVT.

The chain links TRBV3-1 (or the pseudogene TRBV3-2) to TRBJ2-7; 11 bases line up with TRBD1. CDR3 size: 17 residues. With V trimmed by 4 bases and J by 9 bases, 17 bases remained unmatched. Germline loops: CDR1 LGHDT, CDR2 YNNKEL (reference sequence). The CDR3: CASSPIKGQGGGVGQYF. The CDR3 nucleotides read TGTGCCAGCAGCCCTATTAAGGGACAGGGGGGCGGTGTGGGGCAGTACTTC.

This clone has only a few counts. The V gene is TRBV11-2, the J gene TRBJ2-1; no clear D gene. The CDR3 runs 14 residues. Germline V CDR1 and CDR2: SGHAT, FQNNGV. Trimming removed 3 bases from V and 8 bases from J, with 14 bases in between. CDR3 sequence reads: CASSLVFYSDEQFF. CDR3 in DNA: TGTGCCAGCAGCTTGGTTTTTTACTCCGATGAGCAGTTCTTC.

This chain connects TRBV27 to TRBJ1-6; the D gene is possibly TRBD1 (5 bases). The germline V gene encodes CDR1 MNHEY and CDR2 SMNVEV (reference sequence). The ends were cut back, 10 bases at V and 10 bases at J, with 17 bases in the middle. The CDR3 is made up of 13 amino acids. CDR3 in amino acids: CATARGIGSPLHF. The CDR3, as DNA: TGTGCCACGGCAAGGGGTATCGGATCACCCCTCCACTTT.

This chain uses TRBV6-2 or TRBV6-3 with TRBJ2-7; possibly TRBD1 for D (6 bases). Trimming stripped 2 bases from V and 0 bases from J, with 11 bases between. The CDR3 totals 15 residues. CDR1 is MNHEY, CDR2 SVGEGT, per germline. CDR3 sequence reads: CASSYHDRYSYEQYF. The DNA of the CDR3 is TGTGCCAGCAGTTACCACGACAGGTACTCCTACGAGCAGTACTTC.

J is TRBJ2-5 and V is TRBV10-3, with D perhaps TRBD1 (6 bases). Germline assignment: CDR1 ENHRY and CDR2 SYGVKD. V dropped 11 bases and J dropped 3 bases, with 19 bases sitting between them. The CDR3 has 14 residues. CDR3 protein: CASTPYRDEETQYF. CDR3 coding DNA: TGTGCCTCAACCCCCTACAGGGACGAAGAGACCCAGTACTTC.

This clone was recorded at least ten times. The V call is TRBV19, the J call TRBJ2-7; 8 nucleotides agree with TRBD2. Germline V CDR1 and CDR2: LNHDA, SQIVND (reference sequence). The V and J ends lost 1 base and 2 bases, in that order; junction bases with no gene match: 10. CDR3 size: 17 residues. The CDR3 reads CASSIGPLLAGTYEQYF. CDR3 coding DNA: TGTGCCAGTAGTATAGGCCCCCTCTTAGCGGGGACCTACGAGCAGTACTTC.

The chain carries TRBV5-4 and TRBJ2-2, with TRBD1 matching over 7 bases. Trimming cost V 6 bases and J 0 bases; bases outside gene matches: 5. CDR1 is SGHNT and CDR2 is YYREEE in the germline V gene (reference sequence). The length of the CDR3 is 15 residues. In DNA, the CDR3 is TGTGCCAGCAACCGGGACAGTGCGAACACCGGGGAGCTGTTTTTT. The encoded protein is CASNRDSANTGELFF.

The chain recombines TRBV30 with TRBJ2-7; TRBD1 matches 9 bases. The CDR3 extends over 13 amino acids. V was pared by 2 bases and J by 6 bases, with 5 bases of the junction left unmatched. CDR1 GTSNPN and CDR2 SVGIG come from the germline V gene (reference sequence). The CDR3 here is CAWSYRGQGEQYF. The CDR3 region has the DNA TGTGCCTGGAGTTACAGGGGGCAGGGCGAGCAGTACTTC. Using reference TRBV30 and TRBJ2-7 for the parts outside the CDR3, the full variable domain is SQTIHQWPATLVQPVGSPLSLECTVEGTSNPNLYWYRQAAGRGLQLLFYSVGIGQISSEVPQNLSASRPQDRQFILSSKKLLLSDSGFYLCAWSYRGQGEQYFGPGTRLTVT.

The J gene is TRBJ1-2, the V gene TRBV5-6; the D gene is possibly TRBD1 (5 bases). With 1 base removed from V and 4 bases from J, the gap between germline ends came to 14 bases. Germline values: CDR1 SGHDT, CDR2 YYEEEE. The CDR3 sequence is 15 residues long. The CDR3 protein is CASSLKAGQGYGYTF. CDR3 in DNA: TGTGCCAGCAGCTTGAAAGCAGGGCAGGGCTATGGCTACACCTTC.

CDR3 protein: CASSEDRANYGYTF. Written as DNA, the CDR3 is TGTGCCAGCAGCGAGGACAGAGCTAACTATGGCTACACCTTC. The J gene is TRBJ1-2, the V gene TRBV5-6; perhaps TRBD1 as D (6 bases). Trimming shortened V by 4 bases and J by 0 bases, and 10 bases separated the two germline ends. Germline CDR1 and CDR2: SGHDT and YYEEEE. This CDR3 has 14 amino acids. Filled out from reference TRBV5-6 and TRBJ1-2, the complete variable domain reads DAGVTQSPTHLIKTRGQQVTLRCSPKSGHDTVSWYQQALGQGPQFIFQYYEEEERQRGNFPDRFSGHQFPNYSSELNVNALLLGDSALYLCASSEDRANYGYTFGSGTRLTVV.

CDR3 sequence (DNA): TGTGCCTGGAGGGACACCGGCTCCTACAATGAGCAGTTCTTC. Translated, it gives CAWRDTGSYNEQFF. V and J are TRBV30 and TRBJ2-1; D may be TRBD1 (5 bases). The V gene lost 3 bases and the J gene lost 0 bases, with 9 bases spanning the gap. Germline assignment: CDR1 GTSNPN and CDR2 SVGIG (reference sequence). The CDR3 extends over 14 amino acids.

Note on this clone: Distinct nucleotide sequences in the sample also encode this CDR3. CDR3 region: CASSQARQSNQPQHF. The CDR3 DNA follows: TGCGCCAGCAGCCAAGCCCGACAGTCCAATCAGCCCCAGCATTTT. The genes are TRBV4-1 and TRBJ1-5, with D tentatively TRBD1 (5 bases). The CDR3 totals 15 residues. Between the trimmed V and J ends, which lost 1 base and 3 bases, there was a span of 10 bases. Germline-derived CDR1 and CDR2 are MGHRA and YSYEKL.

The V gene is TRBV9, the J gene TRBJ2-3; D is unclear. The CDR3 loop spans 14 amino acids. The V and J ends lost 3 bases and 0 bases respectively, with 8 bases between them. Germline lookup yields CDR1 SGDLS and CDR2 YYNGEE. The CDR3 coding sequence is TGTGCCAGCAGCGGGTATACTAGCACAGATACGCAGTATTTT. This codes for CASSGYTSTDTQYF.

The V call is TRBV12-5, the J call TRBJ1-4, with 10 bases identical to TRBD1. There are 18 residues in the CDR3. The junction had 15 bases not matched to a gene; V was cut back by 3 bases and J by 8 bases. Germline loops: CDR1 LGHNT, CDR2 FRNRAP. CDR3 loop: CASGFPQDRDRGREKLFF. CDR3 nucleotides: TGTGCTAGTGGTTTCCCCCAAGATCGGGACAGGGGAAGGGAAAAACTGTTTTTT.

The J gene is TRBJ2-1, the V gene TRBV10-3; possible D gene TRBD1, 6 bases. Germline lookup yields CDR1 ENHRY and CDR2 SYGVKD. This CDR3 is built from 16 residues. V lost 0 bases and J 1 base, leaving 10 bases between the germline ends. The CDR3 protein is CAISESGQGSYNEQFF. The CDR3 DNA follows: TGTGCCATCAGTGAGTCAGGCCAGGGGTCCTACAATGAGCAGTTCTTC.

This chain connects TRBV30 to TRBJ2-3, with TRBD2 matching over 9 bases. V trimming: 4 bases; J trimming: 1 base; junction bases outside the gene matches: 3. The CDR3 loop spans 14 amino acids. Germline V gene lookup returns CDR1 GTSNPN and CDR2 SVGIG (reference sequence). The CDR3 DNA follows: TGTGCCTGGACGTTAGCGGGGGGCACAGATACGCAGTATTTT. It translates to CAWTLAGGTDTQYF.

This clone was seen once. The V call is TRBV21-1, the J call TRBJ2-5; no DNA check was done on the table's D call, TRBD2. TRBV21-1 is a recognized pseudogene. The CDR3 has 14 amino acids. The CDR3: CASSKGCSGETQYF. CDR3 DNA: TGTGCCAGCAGCAAAGGCTGCAGCGGAGAGACCCAGTACTTC.

The CDR3: CASSLGATGSRETQYF. The CDR3 nucleotides are TGTGCCAGCAGCTTAGGAGCGACAGGGAGTAGAGAGACCCAGTACTTC. The gene calls are TRBV7-2 and TRBJ2-5; 7 bases match TRBD1. Trimming at V came to 1 base and at J to 4 bases, leaving 9 bases not matched to a gene. Germline-derived CDR1 and CDR2 are SGHTA and FQGNSA. This CDR3 is built from 16 residues.

This clone appeared a few times. The V call is TRBV6-5, the J call TRBJ1-5, with 10 bases aligning to TRBD1. The ends lost 6 bases at V and 7 bases at J; junction bases unmatched: 6. CDR3 size: 14 residues. CDR1 and CDR2 (germline): MNHEY, SVGAGI. The CDR3 protein is CASSQGTGEQPQHF. The CDR3 coding sequence is TGTGCCAGCAGCCAAGGGACAGGGGAGCAGCCCCAGCATTTT.